One and the same sample provided the 27 T cell receptor beta chains below, sequenced in a study of T cells after posttransplantation cyclophosphamide. Here immunoSEQ multiplex PCR was the method, and the copy in TCRdb shows in-frame clones only, minus some. This sample has some 6,900 clones, with 92% found just once. Busulfan-fludarabine conditioning, marrow transplant, and cyclophosphamide on days +3 and +4 were administered. The sequences come from PBMCs, collected 1404 days after allogeneic stem cell transplant with posttransplant cyclophosphamide. These receptors all stem from a female patient in her forties or fifties who received an allogeneic stem cell transplant from a related donor, was CMV-positive, and had no GVHD. The graft donor may have contributed some T cells.

The rearrangement links TRBV2 to TRBJ2-7, with TRBD2 as a possible D gene (5 bases). The length of the CDR3 is 13 residues. V lost 8 bases and J lost 5, with 16 bases in between. CDR1 and CDR2 from the germline V gene are SNHLY and FYNNEI. As DNA, the CDR3 is TGTGCCAGCGCGGGCGGCGTTTTAGACGAGCAGTACTTC. This sequence encodes CASAGGVLDEQYF. The full variable domain, rest sourced from reference TRBV2 and TRBJ2-7, is EPEVTQTPSHQVTQMGQEVILRCVPISNHLYFYWYRQILGQKVEFLVSFYNNEISEKSEIFDDQFSVERPDGSNFTLKIRSTKLEDSAMYFCASAGGVLDEQYFGPGTRLTVT.

CDR3 DNA: TGTGCCAGCAGTGGACAGGGGGCCTACGAGCAGTACTTC. Its translation is CASSGQGAYEQYF. The V gene is TRBV2, the J gene TRBJ2-7; 9 nucleotides agree with TRBD1. V was pared by 4 bases and J by 2 bases, with 0 bases of the junction left unmatched. The germline CDR1 and CDR2 sequences are SNHLY and FYNNEI. The CDR3 runs to 13 residues.

The chain uses TRBV28 and TRBJ1-5; 9 positions match TRBD1. With 6 bases clipped from V and 4 bases from J, the junction kept 7 bases outside the gene matches. The CDR3 loop spans 15 amino acids. Per the germline V gene, CDR1 is MDHEN and CDR2 is SYDVKM. DNA of the CDR3: TGTGCCAGCAGGAACAGGGGGCCGGGAAATCAGCCCCAGCATTTT. It yields the protein CASRNRGPGNQPQHF.

The CDR3 here is CASSLQALIFTDTQYF. CDR3 nucleotides: TGTGCCAGCAGCTTACAGGCGCTTATATTCACAGATACGCAGTATTTT. The chain employs TRBV11-2 and TRBJ2-3; D unclear. This CDR3 contains 16 residues. Germline V lookup: CDR1 SGHAT, CDR2 FQNNGV. V was clipped by 2 bases and J by 2 bases, with 14 bases between them. The variable domain in full, completed from reference TRBV11-2 and TRBJ2-3, reads EAGVAQSPRYKIIEKRQSVAFWCNPISGHATLYWYQQILGQGPKLLIQFQNNGVVDDSQLPKDRFSAERLKGVDSTLKIQPAKLEDSAVYLCASSLQALIFTDTQYFGPGTRLTVL.

This clone has a single count. The rearrangement links TRBV9 to TRBJ1-2; TRBD1 agrees at 8 bases. Germline V gene sequence: CDR1 SGDLS, CDR2 YYNGEE. CDR3 length: 16 amino acids. Trimming removed 3 bases from V and 8 bases from J; junction bases left unmatched: 15. CDR3 amino acids: CASSDRLGQAFGGYTF. CDR3 coding DNA: TGTGCCAGCAGCGATAGATTGGGACAGGCCTTCGGCGGCTACACCTTC.

The chain uses TRBV18 and TRBJ2-5; 8 bases are a match to TRBD1. CDR1 is KGHSH and CDR2 is LQKENI in the germline V gene. The CDR3 consists of 15 residues. J was trimmed by 3 bases and V by 6 bases; bases with no gene match: 9. The CDR3 spells CASSRQGSGKETQYF. CDR3 bases: TGTGCCAGCTCTCGACAGGGGTCGGGAAAAGAGACCCAGTACTTC.

V is TRBV18 and J is TRBJ2-2, with TRBD1 identical over 12 bases. The germline V gene encodes CDR1 KGHSH and CDR2 LQKENI. V lost 3 bases, J lost 7 bases, and 6 bases stayed unmatched. The CDR3 totals 16 residues. For the CDR3, the DNA is TGTGCCAGCTCACCCCCGGGACAGGGGGCCAACGGGGAGCTGTTTTTT. Its translation: CASSPPGQGANGELFF.

The chain employs TRBV20-1 and TRBJ1-1; perhaps TRBD1 as D (5 bases). V lost 7 bases, J lost 2 bases, and 8 bases lay in between. The V gene's germline CDR1 is DFQATT and CDR2 SNEGSKA (reference sequence). There are 11 residues in the CDR3. The CDR3, as DNA: TGCAGTGTTGACAGCAACACTGAAGCTTTCTTT. Amino acids: CSVDSNTEAFF.

CDR3 sequence reads: CASSLRQANGYTF. CDR3 DNA: TGCGCCAGCAGCTTGCGTCAGGCAAATGGCTACACCTTC. The V gene is TRBV5-1, the J gene TRBJ1-2, with D unclear. Trimming stripped 1 base from V and 6 bases from J, with 10 bases between. The germline CDR1 and CDR2 sequences are SGHRS and YFSETQ. The CDR3 totals 13 residues.

The chain uses TRBV23-1 and TRBJ2-1, with D unclear. TRBV23-1 is an ORF, with its function uncertain. CDR3 length: 16 residues. V was shortened by 1 base and J by 5 bases, with 15 bases between the two germline ends. The CDR3 here is CASSQWRKKTDNEQFF. For the CDR3, the DNA is TGCGCCAGCAGTCAATGGCGGAAGAAAACGGACAATGAGCAGTTCTTC.

The chain has TRBV5-6 and TRBJ2-7; 9 bases are shared with TRBD2. The CDR3 is 15 residues long. The V gene end was trimmed by 2 bases and the J gene end by 2 bases; junction bases not matched to a gene: 5. The germline V gene encodes CDR1 SGHDT and CDR2 YYEEEE. Written as DNA, the CDR3 is TGTGCCAGCAGCTTTCAGTCTAGCGGGACCTACGAGCAGTACTTC. As protein: CASSFQSSGTYEQYF. Combining the CDR3 with reference TRBV5-6 and TRBJ2-7 gives the whole variable domain DAGVTQSPTHLIKTRGQQVTLRCSPKSGHDTVSWYQQALGQGPQFIFQYYEEEERQRGNFPDRFSGHQFPNYSSELNVNALLLGDSALYLCASSFQSSGTYEQYFGPGTRLTVT.

This chain links TRBV18 with TRBJ2-7, with D possibly matching TRBD2 (6 bases). The CDR3 has 13 residues. V was pared by 2 bases and J by 5 bases, with 10 bases between. The germline V gene has CDR1 KGHSH and CDR2 LQKENI. The CDR3 sequence: CASSPGGFHEQYF. In nucleotides, the CDR3 is TGTGCCAGCTCACCAGGGGGGTTTCACGAGCAGTACTTC.

The chain links TRBV18 to TRBJ2-6; D not resolved. The V end lost 6 bases, the J end lost 1 base, and 10 bases lay between the germline ends. The germline V gene encodes CDR1 KGHSH and CDR2 LQKENI. The CDR3 is 15 amino acids. The CDR3 sequence is CASSLDNSGANVLTF. As DNA, the CDR3 is TGTGCCAGCTCCCTTGACAATTCTGGGGCCAACGTCCTGACTTTC.

The chain combines TRBV9 with TRBJ2-1; D gene ambiguous. This CDR3 is built from 12 residues. The germline V and J ends were trimmed by 0 bases and 8 bases, with 6 bases remaining between them. Germline CDR1 reads SGDLS; CDR2 reads YYNGEE. The CDR3 DNA is TGTGCCAGCAGCGTAGTAAGCTATGAGCAGTTCTTC. Translated, it gives CASSVVSYEQFF.

CDR3 coding DNA: TGTGCCAGCAGCAAAGAAGGTTGGCCGGGACAGACTCTATTTTCCTACAATGAGCAGTTCTTC. Translated: CASSKEGWPGQTLFSYNEQFF. The chain has TRBV21-1 and TRBJ2-1; the D call of TRBD1 is as the table states it, not checked on the DNA. TRBV21-1 is assigned pseudogene status. CDR3 length equals 21 residues.

The chain recombines TRBV5-6 with TRBJ1-5; 7 nucleotides agree with TRBD1. Germline loops: CDR1 SGHDT, CDR2 YYEEEE. CDR3 length equals 15 residues. Trimming cost V 4 bases and J 6 bases; bases outside gene matches: 10. CDR3 sequence (DNA): TGTGCCAGCAGCCGAGGTATAGGGGGCGTTCAGCCCCAGCATTTT. Encoded protein: CASSRGIGGVQPQHF. The whole variable domain, remainder taken from reference TRBV5-6 and TRBJ1-5, is DAGVTQSPTHLIKTRGQQVTLRCSPKSGHDTVSWYQQALGQGPQFIFQYYEEEERQRGNFPDRFSGHQFPNYSSELNVNALLLGDSALYLCASSRGIGGVQPQHFGDGTRLSIL.

This clone was observed a single time. The chain uses TRBV9 and TRBJ2-7; D is possibly TRBD1 (6 bases). From germline, CDR1 is SGDLS and CDR2 YYNGEE. CDR3 length: 16 residues. V shed 4 bases and J shed 2 bases, with 19 bases lying between them. CDR3 bases: TGTGCCAGCAGCTCTAATATCGGGACAAGTACCTACGAGCAGTACTTC. Encoded protein: CASSSNIGTSTYEQYF.

This chain connects TRBV28 to TRBJ2-1; unclear D gene. Per germline, CDR1 MDHEN and CDR2 SYDVKM. The CDR3 spans 13 residues. Trimming shortened V by 3 bases and J by 4 bases, and 7 bases separated the two germline ends. The CDR3 spells CASSLVRYNEQFF. In nucleotides, the CDR3 is TGTGCCAGCAGTTTGGTTAGATACAATGAGCAGTTCTTC.

The chain joins TRBV7-2 to TRBJ2-7, with D unresolved. The CDR3 totals 11 residues. Germline V gene sequence: CDR1 SGHTA, CDR2 FQGNSA. V was pared by 2 bases and J by 3 bases, with 2 bases between. DNA for the CDR3: TGTGCCAGCAGCTTACTCTACGAGCAGTACTTC. This translates into CASSLLYEQYF. The variable domain in full, with the rest retrieved from reference TRBV7-2 and TRBJ2-7, is GAGVSQSPSNKVTEKGKDVELRCDPISGHTALYWYRQSLGQGLEFLIYFQGNSAPDKSGLPSDRFSAERTGGSVSTLTIQRTQQEDSAVYLCASSLLYEQYFGPGTRLTVT.

There are a few counts of this clone. V usage is TRBV15 and J usage is TRBJ1-2, with a weak D call TRBD1 (5 bases). Germline values: CDR1 LNHNV, CDR2 YYDKDF (reference sequence). This CDR3 comprises 15 residues. Trimming cost V 5 bases and J 1 base, with 14 bases left between them. The chain's CDR3 is CATSYPPQGNYGYTF. CDR3 coding DNA: TGTGCCACCAGCTACCCCCCCCAGGGTAACTATGGCTACACCTTC. Supplemented by reference TRBV15 and TRBJ1-2, the full variable domain reads DAMVIQNPRYQVTQFGKPVTLSCSQTLNHNVMYWYQQKSSQAPKLLFHYYDKDFNNEADTPDNFQSRRPNTSFCFLDIRSPGLGDTAMYLCATSYPPQGNYGYTFGSGTRLTVV.

This clone qualifies as large. In DNA, the CDR3 is TGTGCCAGCAGCCTCCCGGGACAGGGAGACGAAAAACTGTTTTTT. Translation: CASSLPGQGDEKLFF. J is TRBJ1-4 and V is TRBV11-3, with 9 bases aligning to TRBD1. The CDR3 consists of 15 residues. Germline loops: CDR1 SGHNT, CDR2 YENEEA. The V and J ends lost 5 bases and 8 bases, in that order; junction bases with no gene match: 9.

The chain uses TRBV5-1 and TRBJ2-3; 12 bases align to TRBD2. V lost 3 bases and J lost 6; bases outside the gene matches: 2. In germline, CDR1 is SGHRS, CDR2 YFSETQ. CDR3 length equals 14 residues. This CDR3 is CASSWGTSGDTQYF. DNA of the CDR3: TGCGCCAGCAGCTGGGGGACTAGCGGGGATACGCAGTATTTT.

The CDR3 spells CASSQDAGGAYEQYF. The CDR3 DNA sequence: TGCGCCAGCAGCCAAGACGCGGGAGGGGCGTACGAGCAGTACTTC. The V and J genes are TRBV4-3 and TRBJ2-5; 9 bases match TRBD2. The J call may be wrong; the DNA end is better matched by TRBJ2-7. Germline-derived CDR1 and CDR2 are LGHNA and YSLEER. CDR3 length equals 15 residues.

This chain connects TRBV4-1 to TRBJ2-1, with 8 positions matching TRBD2. CDR1 and CDR2 (germline): MGHRA, YSYEKL. The ends lost 5 bases at V and 6 bases at J; junction bases unmatched: 6. The CDR3 extends over 14 amino acids. CDR3 DNA: TGCGCCAGCAGCGCGGGACTAGGGCCCAATGAGCAGTTCTTC. As protein: CASSAGLGPNEQFF.

The rearrangement links TRBV7-9 to TRBJ2-7; 12 positions agree with TRBD1. CDR1 is SEHNR, CDR2 FQNEAQ, per germline (reference sequence). The junction had 11 bases not matched to a gene; V was cut back by 5 bases and J by 9 bases. The CDR3 totals 15 residues. The CDR3 nucleotides read TGTGCCAGCAGCCCACCGGGACAGGGGGCGCTTGGGCAGTACTTC. As protein: CASSPPGQGALGQYF.

The chain carries TRBV19 and TRBJ2-1; 7 positions agree with TRBD1. V lost 3 bases and J lost 7; bases outside the gene matches: 3. CDR3 length equals 13 residues. In germline, CDR1 is LNHDA, CDR2 SQIVND (reference sequence). The DNA of the CDR3 is TGTGCCAGTAGTATGGGGACAGCTAATGAGCAGTTCTTC. It codes for CASSMGTANEQFF.

The chain combines TRBV28 with TRBJ1-2, with TRBD1 identical over 9 bases. The CDR3 consists of 15 residues. Germline V gene lookup returns CDR1 MDHEN and CDR2 SYDVKM. The V and J ends lost 5 bases and 5 bases, in that order; junction bases with no gene match: 9. DNA for the CDR3: TGTGCCAGCAGTCCGGCGACAGGGGGGGTATATGGCTACACCTTC. Residues: CASSPATGGVYGYTF.